This TCR beta chain was identified in a study of cytomegalovirus exposure and HLA in healthy donors. Assay used: immunoSEQ multiplex PCR; TCRdb lists only in-frame clones, some missing. Here the sample spans roughly 190,000 clones, roughly 86% being singletons. Germline lookup yields CDR1 MGHRA and CDR2 YSYEKL. J was trimmed by 9 bases and V by 5 bases; bases with no gene match: 8. CDR3 length: 15 amino acids. The sequence derives from a woman aged 18-35 years in good health and CMV-seronegative. The chain uses TRBV4-1 and TRBJ2-1, with 12 bases aligning to TRBD1. Sequencing input: PBMCs. CDR3 nucleotides: TGCGCCAGCAGCTCCGGGACAGGGGGCAGGAGTGAGCAGTTCTTC. This sequence encodes CASSSGTGGRSEQFF.